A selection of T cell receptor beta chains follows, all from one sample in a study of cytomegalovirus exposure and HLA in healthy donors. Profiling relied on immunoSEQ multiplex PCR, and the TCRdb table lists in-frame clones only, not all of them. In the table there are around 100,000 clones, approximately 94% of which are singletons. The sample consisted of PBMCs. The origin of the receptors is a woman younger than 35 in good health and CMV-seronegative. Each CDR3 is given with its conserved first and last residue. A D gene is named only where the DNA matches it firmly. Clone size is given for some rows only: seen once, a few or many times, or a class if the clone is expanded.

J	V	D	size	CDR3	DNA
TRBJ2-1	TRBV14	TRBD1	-	CASSQLSLRTGEKEFF	TGTGCCAGCAGCCAACTCTCATTGAGGACAGGGGAAAAAGAGTTCTTC
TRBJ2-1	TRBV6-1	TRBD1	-	CASSPGQRNEQFF	TGTGCCAGCAGCCCGGGACAGAGGAATGAGCAGTTCTTC
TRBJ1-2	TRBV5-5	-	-	CASSLAGGYGYTF	TGTGCCAGCAGCTTGGCGGGGGGGTACGGCTACACCTTC
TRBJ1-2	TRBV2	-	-	CASRPKQGNRVLDYGYTF	TGTGCCAGCAGGCCCAAACAGGGTAATCGGGTATTGGACTATGGCTACACCTTC
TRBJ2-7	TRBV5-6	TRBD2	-	CASSSGLAGVRYEQYF	TGTGCCAGCAGCTCCGGGCTAGCGGGAGTCCGCTACGAGCAGTACTTC
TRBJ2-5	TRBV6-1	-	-	CASIKDGGLGTQYF	TGTGCCAGCATTAAGGACGGAGGCCTAGGGACCCAGTACTTC
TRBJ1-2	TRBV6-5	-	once	CASRPTGTNYGYTF	TGTGCCAGCAGACCCACAGGGACTAACTATGGCTACACCTTC
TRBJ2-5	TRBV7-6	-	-	CASSLAASMETQYF	TGTGCCAGCAGCTTAGCGGCTAGCATGGAGACCCAGTACTTC
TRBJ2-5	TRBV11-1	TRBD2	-	CASSPQASGGQETQYF	TGTGCCAGCAGCCCCCAGGCTAGCGGGGGCCAAGAGACCCAGTACTTC
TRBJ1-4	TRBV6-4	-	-	CASSDSAGGNEKLFF	TGTGCCAGCAGTGACTCGGCGGGCGGGAATGAAAAACTGTTTTTT
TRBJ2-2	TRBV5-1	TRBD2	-	CASSLGGTSGRRTGELFF	TGCGCCAGCAGCCTGGGAGGGACTAGCGGGAGGCGCACCGGGGAGCTGTTTTTT
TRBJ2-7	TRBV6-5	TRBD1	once	CASSKDRAQYF	TGTGCCAGCAGTAAAGACAGGGCGCAGTACTTC
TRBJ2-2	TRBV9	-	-	CASSQNDGDTGELFF	TGTGCCAGCAGCCAAAACGACGGGGACACCGGGGAGCTGTTTTTT
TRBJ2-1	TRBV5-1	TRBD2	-	CASSLFPSGSYNEQFF	TGCGCCAGCAGCTTGTTCCCTAGCGGCTCCTACAATGAGCAGTTCTTC
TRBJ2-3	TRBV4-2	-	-	CASSQDWDGGRTDTQYF	TGTGCCAGCAGCCAAGATTGGGACGGGGGGCGCACAGATACGCAGTATTTT
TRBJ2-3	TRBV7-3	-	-	CASSFGPQGTQYF	TGTGCCAGCAGCTTCGGGCCTCAGGGTACGCAGTATTTT
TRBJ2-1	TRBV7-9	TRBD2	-	CASSLGLAGVVFF	TGTGCCAGCAGCTTAGGGCTAGCGGGAGTTGTGTTCTTC
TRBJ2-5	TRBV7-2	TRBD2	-	CATTPTSGSWARETQYF	TGTGCCACCACCCCGACTAGCGGGAGCTGGGCAAGAGAGACCCAGTACTTC
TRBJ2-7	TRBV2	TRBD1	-	CASTSGQGSSYEQYF	TGTGCCAGCACTTCTGGACAGGGAAGCTCCTACGAGCAGTACTTC
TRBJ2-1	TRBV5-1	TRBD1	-	CASSPGDRGHNEQFF	TGCGCCAGCAGCCCGGGCGACAGGGGTCACAATGAGCAGTTCTTC
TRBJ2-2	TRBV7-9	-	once	CASTNPRRSNTGELFF	TGTGCCAGCACCAATCCCAGGCGCTCGAACACCGGGGAGCTGTTTTTT
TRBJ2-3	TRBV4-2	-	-	CASSQDRSTDTQYF	TGTGCCAGCAGCCAAGATCGGAGCACAGATACGCAGTATTTT
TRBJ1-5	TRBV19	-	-	CATTTGPQPQHF	TGTGCCACCACGACAGGACCTCAGCCCCAGCATTTT
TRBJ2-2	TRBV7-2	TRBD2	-	CASSLIQRENTGELFF	TGTGCCAGCAGCTTAATCCAGCGGGAAAACACCGGGGAGCTGTTTTTT
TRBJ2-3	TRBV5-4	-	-	CASSLFKGTSTDTQYF	TGTGCCAGCAGCTTGTTCAAGGGGACTAGCACAGATACGCAGTATTTT
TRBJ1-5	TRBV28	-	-	CASSSQGQPQHF	TGTGCCAGCAGTTCTCAGGGCCAGCCCCAGCATTTT
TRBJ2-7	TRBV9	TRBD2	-	CASSVAQTSGRYEQYF	TGTGCCAGCAGCGTAGCCCAAACTAGCGGACGCTACGAGCAGTACTTC
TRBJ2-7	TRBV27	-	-	CASSITGSYEQYF	TGTGCCAGCAGTATAACAGGATCCTACGAGCAGTACTTC
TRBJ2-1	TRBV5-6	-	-	CASSLYNEQFF	TGTGCCAGCAGCCTTTACAATGAGCAGTTCTTC
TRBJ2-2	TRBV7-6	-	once	CASGLGPRGNTGELFF	TGTGCCAGCGGCTTGGGCCCCAGGGGCAACACCGGGGAGCTGTTTTTT
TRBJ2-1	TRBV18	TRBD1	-	CASSPPTGGFGEQFF	TGTGCCAGCTCACCACCTACAGGGGGCTTCGGTGAGCAGTTCTTC
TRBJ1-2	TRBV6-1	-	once	CASSVGSYGYTF	TGTGCCAGCAGTGTGGGCAGCTATGGCTACACCTTC
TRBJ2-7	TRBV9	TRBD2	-	CASSLGPSGNEQYF	TGTGCCAGCAGCTTAGGCCCTAGCGGGAACGAGCAGTACTTC
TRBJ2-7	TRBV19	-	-	CASSMAAESYEQYF	TGTGCCAGTAGTATGGCGGCGGAGTCCTACGAGCAGTACTTC
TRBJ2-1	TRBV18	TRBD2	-	CASSPSLASSYNEQFF	TGTGCCAGCTCACCATCACTAGCGAGCTCCTACAATGAGCAGTTCTTC
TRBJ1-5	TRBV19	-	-	CASSRVPSGGQPQHF	TGTGCCAGTAGTAGGGTGCCTAGCGGTGGTCAGCCCCAGCATTTT
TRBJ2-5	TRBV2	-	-	CASSEGTSSETQYF	TGTGCCAGCAGTGAAGGTACTAGCAGTGAGACCCAGTACTTC
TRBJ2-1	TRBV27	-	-	CASSRAGGEQFF	TGTGCCAGCAGTCGAGCGGGCGGTGAGCAGTTCTTC
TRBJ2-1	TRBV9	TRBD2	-	CASSGTSGGPGSYNEQFF	TGTGCCAGCAGTGGGACTAGCGGGGGCCCCGGCTCCTACAATGAGCAGTTCTTC
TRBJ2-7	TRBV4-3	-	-	CASSQESAGIQIYEQYF	TGCGCCAGCAGCCAAGAGTCGGCGGGGATTCAAATCTACGAGCAGTACTTC
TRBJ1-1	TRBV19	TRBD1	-	CASSISRQGLREAFF	TGTGCCAGTAGTATTAGTAGACAGGGTTTACGTGAAGCTTTCTTT
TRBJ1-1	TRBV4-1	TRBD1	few	CASSQYLTGDTEAFF	TGCGCCAGCAGCCAATACCTAACAGGGGACACTGAAGCTTTCTTT
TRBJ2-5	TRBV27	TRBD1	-	CASRSGGAGETQYF	TGTGCCAGCAGGTCAGGGGGCGCAGGAGAGACCCAGTACTTC
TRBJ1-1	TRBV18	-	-	CASSPPSGTFTEAFF	TGTGCCAGCTCACCACCGTCGGGGACATTCACTGAAGCTTTCTTT
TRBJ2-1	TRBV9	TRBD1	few	CASSSGQGSNEQFF	TGTGCCAGCAGCTCCGGACAGGGTAGCAATGAGCAGTTCTTC
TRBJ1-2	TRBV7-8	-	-	CASRSSTSGYTF	TGTGCCAGCAGGTCCTCAACGAGTGGCTACACCTTC
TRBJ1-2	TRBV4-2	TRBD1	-	CASSQDLGTARSDYGYTF	TGTGCCAGCAGCCAAGATTTGGGGACAGCTAGATCGGACTATGGCTACACCTTC
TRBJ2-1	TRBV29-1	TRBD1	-	CSLRGTGGEQFF	TGCAGCTTAAGAGGGACAGGGGGTGAGCAGTTCTTC
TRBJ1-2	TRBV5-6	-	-	CASSLYAGGYTF	TGTGCCAGCAGCTTGTATGCGGGTGGCTACACCTTC
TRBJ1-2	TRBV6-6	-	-	CASSTQDSNYGYTF	TGTGCCAGCAGTACCCAGGACTCTAACTATGGCTACACCTTC
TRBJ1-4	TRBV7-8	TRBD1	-	CASRLAGGFEKLFF	TGTGCCAGCAGATTGGCAGGGGGTTTCGAAAAACTGTTTTTT
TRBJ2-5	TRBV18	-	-	CASSPKETQYF	TGTGCCAGCTCACCTAAAGAGACCCAGTACTTC
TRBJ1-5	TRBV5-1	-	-	CASSFSAGGNQPQHF	TGCGCCAGCAGCTTTTCGGCAGGGGGCAATCAGCCCCAGCATTTT